One sample yielded the 29 T cell receptor beta chains listed below, sequenced in a study of blood T cell repertoires in COVID-19. Only in-frame clones appear in the TCRdb table, and some are missing; sequencing was by immunoSEQ multiplex PCR. The sample holds about 120,000 clones; around 80% are singletons and the top ten take roughly 3.8%. The sample comprised peripheral blood. The receptor source for this set is a woman of 80 years or more with acute or convalescent COVID-19.

The chain links TRBV19 to TRBJ1-2; the D gene is possibly TRBD1 (6 bases). V was clipped by 6 bases and J by 3 bases, with 8 bases between them. CDR3 length: 12 amino acids. CDR1 LNHDA and CDR2 SQIVND come from the germline V gene (reference sequence). The CDR3 here is CASSNRDYGYTF. Here the CDR3 DNA reads TGTGCCAGTAGCAACAGGGACTATGGCTACACCTTC.

V and J are TRBV5-4 and TRBJ2-3, with D unresolved. The CDR3 consists of 13 residues. In germline, CDR1 is SGHNT, CDR2 YYREEE (reference sequence). With 2 bases removed from V and 1 base from J, the gap between germline ends came to 5 bases. For the CDR3, the DNA is TGTGCCAGCAGCTTAGAGGGCACAGATACGCAGTATTTT. Translating it yields CASSLEGTDTQYF.

The chain's CDR3 is CASSPQGARGYTF. Written as DNA, the CDR3 is TGTGCCAGCAGCCCTCAGGGGGCTCGTGGCTACACCTTC. V is TRBV28 and J is TRBJ1-2; 8 nucleotides align to TRBD1. J gave up 7 bases and V 6 bases, and 7 bases lay outside the gene matches. CDR1 is MDHEN and CDR2 is SYDVKM in the germline V gene. The CDR3 contains 13 residues.

The rearrangement links TRBV9 to TRBJ2-3; D unresolved. Trimming removed 2 bases from V and 5 bases from J, with 6 bases in between. The CDR3 runs 12 residues. Germline CDR1 and CDR2: SGDLS and YYNGEE. The DNA for the CDR3 is TGTGCCAGCAGCGTTGAGGTAGATACGCAGTATTTT. This codes for CASSVEVDTQYF.

This clone was found many times. The chain couples TRBV5-4 to TRBJ1-6; D is unresolved. The CDR3 runs 14 residues. V was trimmed by 3 bases and J by 10 bases, leaving 14 bases between them. Germline lookup yields CDR1 SGHNT and CDR2 YYREEE (reference sequence). The CDR3 reads CASSSLPPESPLHF. The CDR3 DNA follows: TGTGCCAGCAGCTCCCTTCCCCCAGAATCACCCCTCCACTTT.

The gene calls are TRBV18 and TRBJ2-3; maybe TRBD2 (6 bases). V gave up 8 bases and J gave up 1 base, with 16 bases separating them. The CDR3 runs to 15 residues. From germline, CDR1 is KGHSH and CDR2 LQKENI. The CDR3 loop reads CASQRGLQGTDTQYF. The CDR3 DNA sequence: TGTGCCAGCCAGAGGGGACTCCAAGGCACAGATACGCAGTATTTT.

The V gene is TRBV18, the J gene TRBJ2-3; the D is unclear. Germline loops: CDR1 KGHSH, CDR2 LQKENI. Trimming removed 6 bases from V and 6 bases from J, with 16 bases in between. This CDR3 spans 14 amino acids. CDR3 sequence (DNA): TGTGCCAGCTCTCGCCTTCAACTAAGGGATACGCAGTATTTT. Protein: CASSRLQLRDTQYF.

V is TRBV20-1 and J is TRBJ1-1; D is possibly TRBD1 (5 bases). Trimming shortened V by 2 bases and J by 7 bases, and 8 bases separated the two germline ends. The germline gives CDR1 DFQATT, CDR2 SNEGSKA (reference sequence). The CDR3 has 11 residues. The CDR3 loop is CSARRQYEAFF. DNA for the CDR3: TGCAGTGCTAGAAGACAGTATGAAGCTTTCTTT.

The rearrangement joins TRBV11-2 to TRBJ1-1; 10 positions agree with TRBD1. Trimming cost V 5 bases and J 0 bases; bases outside gene matches: 9. CDR3 length: 17 amino acids. Germline V gene data show CDR1 as SGHAT and CDR2 as FQNNGV. CDR3 nucleotide sequence: TGTGCCAGCAGCGCCCGACAGGGGGCCATCATGAACACTGAAGCTTTCTTT. Amino acids: CASSARQGAIMNTEAFF.

As regards this clone: At one boundary the junction diverges from the germline segment, which might be a read error. This sequence joins TRBV5-4 and TRBJ2-7; D unclear. This CDR3 region has 15 residues. CDR1 and CDR2 (germline): SGHNT, YYREEE (reference sequence). DNA for the CDR3: TGTGCCAGCAGTTTGGGCAGTTTTCCTTCCTACGAGCAGTACTTC. Translating it yields CASSLGSFPSYEQYF.

The chain has TRBV12-3 or TRBV12-4 and TRBJ1-1; D gene ambiguous. The length of the CDR3 is 13 residues. V was trimmed by 5 bases and J by 3 bases, leaving 10 bases between them. In DNA form, the CDR3 reads TGTGCCAGCAGTCCGAGTAGCTACACTGAAGCTTTCTTT. Its protein product is CASSPSSYTEAFF.

The chain links TRBV11-2 to TRBJ2-1, with D possibly TRBD2 on 6 matching bases. From germline, CDR1 is SGHAT and CDR2 FQNNGV. This CDR3 has 15 amino acids. The V gene lost 1 base and the J gene lost 4 bases, with 11 bases spanning the gap. CDR3 amino acids: CASSLASGSYNEQFF. CDR3 nucleotides: TGTGCCAGCAGCTTAGCAAGCGGGTCTTACAATGAGCAGTTCTTC.

The chain employs TRBV10-3 and TRBJ1-5; 8 nucleotides line up with TRBD1. The germline gives CDR1 ENHRY, CDR2 SYGVKD. The CDR3 length is 14 residues. The junction had 5 bases not matched to a gene; V was cut back by 6 bases and J by 4 bases. CDR3 sequence reads: CAISTGTGNQPQHF. The CDR3 DNA reads TGTGCCATCAGCACCGGGACAGGAAATCAGCCCCAGCATTTT.

The chain links TRBV5-1 to TRBJ1-6; no reliable D call. The CDR3 extends over 15 amino acids. Germline lookup yields CDR1 SGHRS and CDR2 YFSETQ. With 0 bases removed from V and 8 bases from J, the gap between germline ends came to 12 bases. The DNA for the CDR3 is TGCGCCAGCAGCTTGGGAGGTCTCGCAGATTCACCCCTCCACTTT. Residues: CASSLGGLADSPLHF.

This clone came up a few times. This sequence joins TRBV7-9 and TRBJ1-1; D ambiguous. The length of the CDR3 is 13 residues. Trimming cost V 0 bases and J 8 bases, with 10 bases left between them. Germline-derived CDR1 and CDR2 are SEHNR and FQNEAQ (reference sequence). The CDR3: CASSLARAGEAFF. For the CDR3, the DNA is TGTGCCAGCAGCTTAGCGCGGGCAGGCGAAGCTTTCTTT. The full variable domain, with the rest looked up from reference TRBV7-9 and TRBJ1-1, is DTGVSQNPRHKITKRGQNVTFRCDPISEHNRLYWYRQTLGQGPEFLTYFQNEAQLEKSRLLSDRFSAERPKGSFSTLEIQRTEQGDSAMYLCASSLARAGEAFFGQGTRLTVV.

As concerns this clone: At the DNA level, this CDR3 is encoded by other sequences in the same sample as well. The chain joins TRBV12-3 or TRBV12-4 to TRBJ1-1, with TRBD1 identical over 7 bases. This CDR3 region has 12 residues. Unmatched junction bases numbered 2, after V lost 5 bases and J lost 5 bases. CDR3 residues: CASSRQGTEAFF. The CDR3 nucleotides are TGTGCCAGCAGTAGACAGGGAACTGAAGCTTTCTTT.

The rearrangement joins TRBV5-1 to TRBJ2-5, with TRBD2 matching over 12 bases. V was clipped by 4 bases and J by 5 bases; unmatched bases: 6. CDR1 and CDR2 from the germline V gene are SGHRS and YFSETQ. The CDR3 contains 15 residues. CDR3 loop: CASSDGTSGFETQYF. The CDR3, as DNA: TGCGCCAGCAGCGACGGGACTAGCGGGTTTGAGACCCAGTACTTC.

The chain combines TRBV30 with TRBJ1-2, with D maybe TRBD1 (6 bases). V gave up 5 bases and J gave up 1 base, with 14 bases separating them. Germline V gene lookup returns CDR1 GTSNPN and CDR2 SVGIG (reference sequence). The CDR3 has 14 amino acids. CDR3 loop: CAWARRRGNYGYTF. The CDR3 DNA is TGTGCCTGGGCCCGGCGCAGGGGTAACTATGGCTACACCTTC.

This clone was seen just once. The chain combines TRBV11-3 with TRBJ2-7; a possible D gene is TRBD2 (6 bases). In germline, CDR1 is SGHNT, CDR2 YENEEA. V was trimmed by 4 bases and J by 2 bases, leaving 12 bases between them. CDR3 size: 14 residues. CDR3 residues: CASSSTGTPYEQYF. CDR3 DNA sequence: TGTGCCAGCAGCTCAACCGGGACTCCCTACGAGCAGTACTTC.

V usage is TRBV19 and J usage is TRBJ2-6, with 8 bases aligning to TRBD2. Germline trimming cut 6 bases from V and 2 bases from J; bases unmatched to any gene: 9. The CDR3 totals 17 residues. The germline CDR1 and CDR2 sequences are LNHDA and SQIVND (reference sequence). Here the CDR3 reads CASRGIAGPTGANVLTF. The CDR3 nucleotides read TGTGCCAGTAGGGGGATAGCGGGACCGACTGGGGCCAACGTCCTGACTTTC.

The chain carries TRBV13 and TRBJ2-3; 10 nucleotides line up with TRBD2. Germline V gives CDR1 PRHDT, CDR2 FYEKMQ (reference sequence). There are 16 residues in the CDR3. Trimming took 1 base from V and 4 from J; bases not matched to a gene: 5. The CDR3 sequence is CASSLAERGGADTQYF. CDR3 nucleotide sequence: TGTGCCAGCAGCTTAGCCGAGCGGGGGGGTGCAGATACGCAGTATTTT.

The chain recombines TRBV7-2 with TRBJ2-5, with 10 bases aligning to TRBD2. Germline V gives CDR1 SGHTA, CDR2 FQGNSA. Trimming at V came to 1 base and at J to 4 bases, leaving 3 bases not matched to a gene. This CDR3 region has 15 residues. The CDR3 sequence is CASSLGVAGGETQYF. CDR3 nucleotides: TGTGCCAGCAGCTTAGGGGTAGCGGGAGGAGAGACCCAGTACTTC.

Here the CDR3 DNA reads TGTGCCAGCAGTGAACTAGGGGTTGGTTCGGGTGGTGAAAAACTGTTTTTT. Protein product: CASSELGVGSGGEKLFF. The J gene is TRBJ1-4, the V gene TRBV2, with D perhaps matching TRBD1 (5 bases). Trimming stripped 2 bases from V and 7 bases from J, with 20 bases between. The CDR3 extends over 17 amino acids. The V gene's germline CDR1 is SNHLY and CDR2 FYNNEI.

As for this clone: One end of the junction does not line up with germline, which may come from a read error. The chain couples TRBV3-1 (or the pseudogene TRBV3-2) to TRBJ2-5; 15 bases map to TRBD2. This CDR3 region has 16 residues. Germline V gene lookup returns CDR1 LGHDT and CDR2 YNNKEL (reference sequence). CDR3 bases: TGTGCCAGCAGCCCGAATGCGGGACTAGCGGGGGGTCCCTGGAACTTC. Translated, it gives CASSPNAGLAGGPWNF.

This chain connects TRBV11-2 to TRBJ2-3; maybe TRBD2 (6 bases). Germline CDR1 and CDR2: SGHAT and FQNNGV. V lost 0 bases and J lost 3, with 13 bases in between. This CDR3 spans 16 amino acids. The CDR3 sequence is CASSLDRGMKTDTQYF. CDR3 coding DNA: TGTGCCAGCAGCTTAGATCGGGGGATGAAGACAGATACGCAGTATTTT.

The chain carries TRBV24-1 and TRBJ2-7; weak D call: TRBD2 (6 bases). CDR3 size: 12 residues. Trimming stripped 0 bases from V and 12 bases from J, with 11 bases between. CDR1 is KGHDR, CDR2 SFDVKD, per germline. CDR3 nucleotides: TGTGCCACCAGTGATTTGCTGGGGGGAGTGTACTTC. It yields the protein CATSDLLGGVYF.

The chain joins TRBV18 to TRBJ1-3; D unresolved. The germline V gene encodes CDR1 KGHSH and CDR2 LQKENI. The CDR3 sequence is 14 residues long. The V gene lost 2 bases and the J gene lost 0 bases, with 5 bases spanning the gap. As DNA, the CDR3 is TGTGCCAGCTCACCAGCCAGCTCTGGAAACACCATATATTTT. This translates into CASSPASSGNTIYF.

This chain joins TRBV11-2 and TRBJ2-1, with 8 bases identical to TRBD1. V lost 1 base and J lost 0; bases outside the gene matches: 2. Germline loops: CDR1 SGHAT, CDR2 FQNNGV. This CDR3 spans 16 amino acids. CDR3 protein: CASSLVQGGSYNEQFF. CDR3 DNA sequence: TGTGCCAGCAGCTTAGTACAGGGGGGCTCCTACAATGAGCAGTTCTTC.

V and J are TRBV5-1 and TRBJ2-1, with D hard to call. The CDR3 is 11 amino acids. The germline V gene encodes CDR1 SGHRS and CDR2 YFSETQ. The V gene lost 4 bases and the J gene lost 4 bases, with 3 bases spanning the gap. The CDR3 DNA sequence: TGCGCCAGCAGCCAGTACAATGAGCAGTTCTTC. It specifies CASSQYNEQFF.